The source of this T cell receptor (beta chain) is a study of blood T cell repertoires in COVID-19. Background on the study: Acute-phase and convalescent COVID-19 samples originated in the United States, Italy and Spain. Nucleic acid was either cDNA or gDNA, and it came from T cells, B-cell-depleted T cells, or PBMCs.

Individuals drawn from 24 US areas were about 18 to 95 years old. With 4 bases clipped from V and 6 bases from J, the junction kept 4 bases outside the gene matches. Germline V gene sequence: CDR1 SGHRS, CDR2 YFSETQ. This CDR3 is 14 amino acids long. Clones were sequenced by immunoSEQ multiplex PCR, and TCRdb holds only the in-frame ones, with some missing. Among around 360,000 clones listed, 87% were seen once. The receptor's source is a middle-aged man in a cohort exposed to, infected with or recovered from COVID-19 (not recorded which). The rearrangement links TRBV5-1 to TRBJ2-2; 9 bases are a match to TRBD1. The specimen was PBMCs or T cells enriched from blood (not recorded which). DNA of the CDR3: TGCGCCAGCAGCCGGGACAGGGTGGCCGGGGAGCTGTTTTTT. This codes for CASSRDRVAGELFF.